This is a list of T cell receptor beta chains from one sample in a study of regulatory T cells in long-lasting Graves disease. One entry per CDR3 protein results from TCRdb running MiXCR on the multiplex PCR reads. This table has approximately 540,000 distinct CDR3 sequences, more than 10% appearing once. These data are also associated with another study on T cells in Graves' hyperthyroidism and ophthalmopathy.

The source was peripheral blood mononuclear cells (PBMCs), collected at new diagnosis, from a patient treated with antithyroid drugs. All receptors come from a woman aged 25 to 39 with Graves disease. Both conserved end residues are trimmed from each CDR3. Fields, in order: V gene, CDR3 protein.

v_call: TRBV6-1; cdr3_aa: ASTLDRAPGNTIY
v_call: TRBV28; cdr3_aa: ASSIADYQPQH
v_call: TRBV20-1; cdr3_aa: SASGTGGYEQY
v_call: TRBV29-1; cdr3_aa: SGGQVGQPQH
v_call: TRBV20-1; cdr3_aa: SARARQGYSPLH
v_call: TRBV28; cdr3_aa: ASSPPGQTLNEAF
v_call: TRBV6-5; cdr3_aa: ASSYRGQGNTIY
v_call: TRBV12-3/TRBV12-4; cdr3_aa: ASSFEWGGELF
v_call: TRBV27; cdr3_aa: ASSLSLPGQGARATNEKLF
v_call: TRBV11-3; cdr3_aa: ASSRRVYSEAF
v_call: TRBV20-1; cdr3_aa: SAKITGRGDTQY
v_call: TRBV4-2; cdr3_aa: ASSQESGIDGYT